The source of this T cell receptor beta chain is a study of CD8+ T cells in alopecia areata. About this clone: The antigen is unknown.

Points from the study as a whole: Lesional tissue from the scalp (especially in alopecia totalis/universalis) showed higher clonality than normal scalp.

The treatment was: oral pan-JAK inhibitor, 5-10 mg twice daily. Deletions cut 6 bases from V and 3 bases from J, with 11 bases between. In germline, CDR1 is MNHNY, CDR2 SVGAGI (reference sequence). The CDR3 has 14 amino acids. After isolation, RNA underwent reverse transcription to generate cDNA as the sequencing template. Measured with immunoSEQ multiplex PCR; TCRdb has only the in-frame clones, and not every one. The repertoire consists of about 260,000 clones, with roughly 63% occurring once and the leading ten covering 0.75% to 0.95%. This TCR was recovered from a human donor with alopecia areata. Sequencing was performed on CD4+ T cells sorted from blood, taken at roughly week 53, from a patient treated with tofacitinib. The chain employs TRBV6-6 and TRBJ2-2; maybe TRBD1 (6 bases). As DNA, the CDR3 is TGTGCCAGCAGCTTGACAGGATACACCGGGGAGCTGTTTTTT. It specifies CASSLTGYTGELFF.